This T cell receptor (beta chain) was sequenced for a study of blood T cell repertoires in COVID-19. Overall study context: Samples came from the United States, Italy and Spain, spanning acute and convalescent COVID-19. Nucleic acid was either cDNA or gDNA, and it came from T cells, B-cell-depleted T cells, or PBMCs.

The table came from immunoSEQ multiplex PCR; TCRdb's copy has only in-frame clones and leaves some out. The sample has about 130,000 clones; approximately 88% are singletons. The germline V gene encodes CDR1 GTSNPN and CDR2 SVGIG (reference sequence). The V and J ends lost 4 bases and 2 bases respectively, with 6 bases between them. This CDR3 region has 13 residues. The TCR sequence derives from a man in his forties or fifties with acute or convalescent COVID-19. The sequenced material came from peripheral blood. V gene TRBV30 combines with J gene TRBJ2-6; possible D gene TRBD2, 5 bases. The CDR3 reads CAWTGAGANVLTF. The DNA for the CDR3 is TGTGCCTGGACCGGGGCTGGGGCCAACGTCCTGACTTTC.